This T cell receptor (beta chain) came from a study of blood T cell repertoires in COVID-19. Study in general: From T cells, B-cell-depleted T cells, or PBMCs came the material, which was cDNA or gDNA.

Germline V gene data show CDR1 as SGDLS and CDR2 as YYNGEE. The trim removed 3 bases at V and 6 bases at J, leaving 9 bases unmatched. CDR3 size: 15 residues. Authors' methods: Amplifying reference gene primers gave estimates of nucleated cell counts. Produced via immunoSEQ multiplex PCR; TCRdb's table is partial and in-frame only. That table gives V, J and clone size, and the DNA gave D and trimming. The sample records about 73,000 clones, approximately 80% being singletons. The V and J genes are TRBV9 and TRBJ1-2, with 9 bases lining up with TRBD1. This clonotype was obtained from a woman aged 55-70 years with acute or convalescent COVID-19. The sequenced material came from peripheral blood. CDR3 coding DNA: TGTGCCAGCAGCGGAACGACAGGGGGGAGTGATGGCTACACCTTC. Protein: CASSGTTGGSDGYTF.